This is a list of T cell receptor beta chains from one sample in a study of identical twins. One entry per CDR3 protein, called by TCRdb with MiXCR from the 5' RACE reads. This sample has hundreds of thousands of distinct CDR3 sequences; around a tenth occur once, and the top ten carry 5% to 6.5%. The sample taken for sequencing was memory (CD45RO+) T cells sorted from blood. The receptors shown here come from a young woman in good health. Both conserved end residues are part of each CDR3. D genes are given only for firm matches. Size is omitted from some rows. Given values are once, few, many or a class for expanded clones.

size,J,V,D,DNA,CDR3
many,TRBJ1-3,TRBV3-1,-,TGTGCCAGCAGCCCCGCCGAAGCTGGAAACACCATATATTTT,CASSPAEAGNTIYF
-,TRBJ2-7,TRBV6-1,-,TGTGCCAGCAGGAGGGTAGCGGAAACCCACGAGCAGTACTTC,CASRRVAETHEQYF
many,TRBJ2-1,TRBV4-3,-,TGCGCCAGCAGCCAAGTATCCGGGAGTCCCGTCTACAATGAGCAGTTCTTC,CASSQVSGSPVYNEQFF
few,TRBJ1-1,TRBV6-1,-,TGTGCCAGCGTCTTACAGGTCGGGGTTTGGACTGAAGCTTTCTTT,CASVLQVGVWTEAFF
-,TRBJ1-2,TRBV6-6,TRBD1,TGTGCCAGCAGCGGCGGACAGGATCACGGCTACACCTTC,CASSGGQDHGYTF
many,TRBJ2-1,TRBV5-1,TRBD2,TGCGCCAGCAGCTTGCTAGCGGGGGGCTCCTGGCAGTTCTTC,CASSLLAGGSWQFF
-,TRBJ2-1,TRBV7-2,TRBD2,TGTGCCAGCAGCCTTAGCGGGAGAGGTGAGCAGTTCTTC,CASSLSGRGEQFF
many,TRBJ2-7,TRBV10-3,-,TGTGCCATCAGACGGCCGGGACCCTACGAGCAGTACTTC,CAIRRPGPYEQYF
-,TRBJ2-7,TRBV5-4,-,TGTGCCAGCAGCTTAGCGGGTTTATCCTACGAGCAGTACTTC,CASSLAGLSYEQYF
few,TRBJ2-5,TRBV5-1,-,TGCGCCAGCAGCACTTGGACGGGGGACGCGAGGGAGACCCAGTACTTC,CASSTWTGDARETQYF
few,TRBJ2-3,TRBV12-3/TRBV12-4,-,TGTGCCAGCAGTCAGGACTTCTACTTAGACACAGATACGCAGTATTTT,CASSQDFYLDTDTQYF
few,TRBJ2-5,TRBV7-2,-,TGTGCCAGCAGCTTAGTAGGACTACAACAAGAGACCCAGTACTTC,CASSLVGLQQETQYF
-,TRBJ2-1,TRBV10-2,-,TGCGCCAGCAGATCTGGGGGTGAGCAGTTCTTC,CASRSGGEQFF
few,TRBJ2-1,TRBV20-1,TRBD2,TGCAGTGCCAGTAAGGGACTAGCGATAGACAATGAGCAGTTCTTC,CSASKGLAIDNEQFF
few,TRBJ2-2,TRBV20-1,TRBD2,TGCAGTGCTCGCGGGACTAGCGGGACGGTCGGGGAGCTGTTTTTT,CSARGTSGTVGELFF
few,TRBJ1-2,TRBV12-3/TRBV12-4,-,TGTGCCAGCAGTTCCTCGGACCACTATGGCTACACCTTC,CASSSSDHYGYTF
many,TRBJ1-2,TRBV12-3/TRBV12-4,-,TGTGCCAGCGGCGTCCTGGGGGGAGTCTATGGCTACACCTTC,CASGVLGGVYGYTF
-,TRBJ2-3,TRBV7-8,-,TGTGCCAGCAGCTTAGTACTCAGGGTTACAGATACGCAGTATTTT,CASSLVLRVTDTQYF
-,TRBJ2-3,TRBV6-5,-,TGTGCCAGCAGTTATTCGGGTGAGACTAGCACAGATACGCAGTATTTT,CASSYSGETSTDTQYF
few,TRBJ2-2,TRBV14,-,TGTGCCAGCAGCCAAGCTCTCCCGACGACTAGGGCCGGGGAGCTGTTTTTT,CASSQALPTTRAGELFF
-,TRBJ2-1,TRBV27,-,TGTGCCAGCAGGGCTGGGTGGGAGTCTGGATACAATGAGCAGTTCTTC,CASRAGWESGYNEQFF
many,TRBJ2-3,TRBV7-2,-,TGTGCCAGCAGCTCCCCCCGTGGGGGGAAACCAGATACGCAGTATTTT,CASSSPRGGKPDTQYF
few,TRBJ1-3,TRBV20-1,-,TGCAGTGCTAGAGAAGTAGGGGGAGGTTCTGGAAACACCATATATTTT,CSAREVGGGSGNTIYF
many,TRBJ2-7,TRBV5-1,-,TGCGCCAGCAGCTTGGAGGGGCCGCGGTCCGAGCAGTACTTC,CASSLEGPRSEQYF
many,TRBJ1-3,TRBV7-8,-,TGTGCCAGCAGCTCCTTCTCTGGAAACACCATATATTTT,CASSSFSGNTIYF
many,TRBJ2-5,TRBV5-6,TRBD1,TGTGCCAGCAGCTTGGTACAGGGGGAGACCCAGTACTTC,CASSLVQGETQYF
few,TRBJ2-2,TRBV6-1,TRBD2,TGTGCCAGCAGTGACGGGCGGGGGAGTAACACCGGGGAGCTGTTTTTT,CASSDGRGSNTGELFF
-,TRBJ2-5,TRBV7-9,TRBD2,TGTGCCAGCAGCCAAGACAGCGGGGCGGCCCAGTACTTC,CASSQDSGAAQYF
few,TRBJ2-2,TRBV10-3,-,TGTGCCATCAGCGGCTTTCCCGGGGAGCTGTTTTTT,CAISGFPGELFF
many,TRBJ2-5,TRBV2,TRBD2,TGTGCCAGCAGTGGGACTAGCGGGAGGACAGAGACCCAGTACTTC,CASSGTSGRTETQYF
many,TRBJ2-3,TRBV11-3,-,TGTGCCAGCAGCTTAGGAACCGCAGATACGCAGTATTTT,CASSLGTADTQYF
few,TRBJ2-5,TRBV3-1,TRBD2,TGTGCCAGCAGCCCCCCGGGACTAGGGGTAGAGACCCAGTACTTC,CASSPPGLGVETQYF
-,TRBJ1-2,TRBV20-1,-,TGCAGTGCTAGAGATAGAGGACAGCTGTATGGCTACACCTTC,CSARDRGQLYGYTF
-,TRBJ1-1,TRBV24-1,-,TGTGCCACCAGTGATTGGGGCTTCTCGGGGGGAGCTGAAGCTTTCTTT,CATSDWGFSGGAEAFF
-,TRBJ2-7,TRBV2,-,TGTGCCAGCAGGGGGACTTCCGCTGGCGGCTACGAGCAGTACTTC,CASRGTSAGGYEQYF
-,TRBJ2-3,TRBV9,TRBD1,TGTGCCAGCAGCACCTCCTGGGGACAGGTAACAGATACGCAGTATTTT,CASSTSWGQVTDTQYF
many,TRBJ1-5,TRBV6-1,-,TGTGCCAGCAGCATATGGACAGCTTATAGCAATCAGCCCCAGCATTTT,CASSIWTAYSNQPQHF
many,TRBJ2-7,TRBV21-1,-,TGTGCCAGCAGCAAAGGGACCTACGAGCAGTACTTC,CASSKGTYEQYF
-,TRBJ2-3,TRBV5-8,-,TGTGCCAGCAGTCTCCACCTGACAGACGAAGGCACAGATACGCAGTATTTT,CASSLHLTDEGTDTQYF
-,TRBJ2-2,TRBV6-2/TRBV6-3,-,TGTGCCAGCTATGTGGGGTTCGGGGAGCTGTTTTTT,CASYVGFGELFF
-,TRBJ2-5,TRBV7-8,-,TGTGCCAGCAGCACGAATACCGAGACCCAGTACTTC,CASSTNTETQYF
many,TRBJ2-1,TRBV10-3,-,TGTGCCGCTCGACAGGGAGGCTACAATGAGCAGTTCTTC,CAARQGGYNEQFF
few,TRBJ1-4,TRBV20-1,-,TGCAGTGCTAGCCGGACGTCTGAAAAACTGTTTTTT,CSASRTSEKLFF
many,TRBJ1-4,TRBV7-6,-,TGTGCCAGCAGCCTAATCGACAGGCATAATGAAAAACTGTTTTTT,CASSLIDRHNEKLFF
many,TRBJ2-1,TRBV20-1,TRBD1,TGCAGAACAGGGGGCTCCTACAATGAGCAGTTCTTC,CRTGGSYNEQFF
few,TRBJ2-7,TRBV27,-,TGTGCCAGCAGGGCATGGGGGGTCTACGAGCAGTACTTC,CASRAWGVYEQYF
many,TRBJ2-1,TRBV4-3,TRBD2,TGCGCCAGCAGCCGGGGACTAGCGGGAGGCAACAATGAGCAGTTCTTC,CASSRGLAGGNNEQFF
few,TRBJ1-4,TRBV12-3/TRBV12-4,-,TGTGCCAGCAGCAATTTTTTGGAAAAACTGTTTTTT,CASSNFLEKLFF
many,TRBJ2-1,TRBV15,-,TGTGCCACCAGCGGTAGGACAAGTAGGTCCTACAATGAGCAGTTCTTC,CATSGRTSRSYNEQFF
-,TRBJ2-5,TRBV7-9,TRBD1,TGTGCCAGCAGCCAACAGGGGATGGGGCAAGAGACCCAGTACTTC,CASSQQGMGQETQYF
-,TRBJ1-1,TRBV5-1,-,TGCGCCAGCAGCTTGGCTGGGGCGAACACTGAAGCTTTCTTT,CASSLAGANTEAFF
-,TRBJ1-1,TRBV10-3,-,TGTGCCATCAGTAGACAGGCAACTGAAGCTTTCTTT,CAISRQATEAFF
few,TRBJ1-2,TRBV4-3,-,TGCGCCAGCAGCCAAGAAGTAAAAGTAACCTATGGCTACACCTTC,CASSQEVKVTYGYTF
-,TRBJ2-1,TRBV15,TRBD1,TGTGCCACCAGCAAACTTCCGACAGGGGATAAGTTCTTC,CATSKLPTGDKFF